This T cell receptor (beta chain) was obtained from a study of patients and donors after allogeneic stem cell transplantation. TCRdb re-analysed the RT-PCR reads in MiXCR, keeping a single row per CDR3 protein. The sample consists of hundreds of thousands of distinct CDR3 sequences, roughly 17% of them appearing once. From germline, CDR1 is DFQATT and CDR2 SNEGSKA (reference sequence). This CDR3 is built from 13 residues. V dropped 6 bases and J dropped 5; count of bases not matched to a gene: 8. Sequencing used blood, either unsorted or a sorted T cell fraction (not recorded which). The chain combines TRBV20-1 with TRBJ2-5; 8 bases map to TRBD2. The sequence derives from a human donor who was either an allogeneic HSCT recipient or a stem cell or donor lymphocyte infusion donor (not recorded which). It is not recorded whose cells these are; they may come from a transplant donor. CDR3 in DNA: TGCAGTGCCCGGAGCGGGAGTGGGGAGACCCAGTACTTC. Protein product: CSARSGSGETQYF.